This T cell receptor beta chain was recovered during a study of cytomegalovirus exposure and HLA in healthy donors. CDR1 is MNHEY and CDR2 is SMNVEV in the germline V gene (reference sequence). CDR3 length equals 14 residues. After removal of 6 bases from V and 5 bases from J, the junction contained 6 bases not matched to a gene. The PCR employed 60 Vbeta primers together with 13 Jbeta primers. The assay was immunoSEQ multiplex PCR, and TCRdb's table has in-frame clones only and misses some. The data contain 200,000 or so clones, approximately 84% of them singletons. The receptor's source is a boy aged 5-17 years in good health and CMV-seronegative. The sequenced sample was PBMCs. The genes are TRBV27 and TRBJ2-7; 11 nucleotides line up with TRBD2. The CDR3 DNA sequence: TGTGCCAGCAGCGTAACTAGCGGGAGCGACGAGCAGTACTTC. Translating it yields CASSVTSGSDEQYF.